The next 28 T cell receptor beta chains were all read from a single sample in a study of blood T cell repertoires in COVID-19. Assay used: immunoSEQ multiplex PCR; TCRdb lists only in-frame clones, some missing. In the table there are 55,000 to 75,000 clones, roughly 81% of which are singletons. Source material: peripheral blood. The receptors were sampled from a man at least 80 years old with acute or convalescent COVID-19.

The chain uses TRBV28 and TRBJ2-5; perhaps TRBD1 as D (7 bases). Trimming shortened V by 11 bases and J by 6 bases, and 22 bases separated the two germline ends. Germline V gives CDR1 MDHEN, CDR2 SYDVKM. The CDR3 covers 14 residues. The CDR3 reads CAVPDGGGRKTQYF. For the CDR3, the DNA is TGTGCCGTGCCGGACGGAGGGGGCAGGAAGACCCAGTACTTC.

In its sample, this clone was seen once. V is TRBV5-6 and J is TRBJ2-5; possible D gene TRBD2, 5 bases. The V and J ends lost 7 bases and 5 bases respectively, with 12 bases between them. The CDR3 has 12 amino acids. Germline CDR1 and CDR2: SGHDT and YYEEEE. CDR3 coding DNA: TGTGCCAGCTCGGGGAATCGTGAGACCCAGTACTTC. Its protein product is CASSGNRETQYF.

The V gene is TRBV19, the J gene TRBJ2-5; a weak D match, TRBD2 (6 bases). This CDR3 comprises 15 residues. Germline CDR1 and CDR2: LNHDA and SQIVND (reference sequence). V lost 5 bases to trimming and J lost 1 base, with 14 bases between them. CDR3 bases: TGTGCCAGTAGTGCCCGGTGGGGGGTCCAAGAGACCCAGTACTTC. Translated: CASSARWGVQETQYF.

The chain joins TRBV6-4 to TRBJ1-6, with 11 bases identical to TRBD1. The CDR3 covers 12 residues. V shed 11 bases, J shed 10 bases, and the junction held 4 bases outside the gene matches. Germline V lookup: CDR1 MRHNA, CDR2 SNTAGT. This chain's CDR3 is CAGQGAESPLHF. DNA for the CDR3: TGTGCCGGACAGGGGGCAGAATCACCCCTCCACTTT.

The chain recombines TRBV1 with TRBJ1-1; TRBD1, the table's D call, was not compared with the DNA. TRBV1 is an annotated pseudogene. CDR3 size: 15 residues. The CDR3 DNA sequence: TGCACCAGCAACCGGGACAGATCATCGCATACTGAAGCTTTCTTT. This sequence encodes CTSNRDRSSHTEAFF.

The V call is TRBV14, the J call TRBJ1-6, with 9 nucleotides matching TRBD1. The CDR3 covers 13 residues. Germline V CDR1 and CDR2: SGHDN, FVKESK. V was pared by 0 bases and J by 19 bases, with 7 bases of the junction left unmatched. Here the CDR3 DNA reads TGTGCCAGCAGCCAAGATGCGGGACAGGGCCTACACTTT. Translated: CASSQDAGQGLHF.

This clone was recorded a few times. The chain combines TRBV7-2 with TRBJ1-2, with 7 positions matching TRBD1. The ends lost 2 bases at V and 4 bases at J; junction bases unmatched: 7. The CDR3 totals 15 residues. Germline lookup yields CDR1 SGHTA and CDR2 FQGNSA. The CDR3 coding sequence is TGTGCCAGCAGCTTACTTAGGGGGCTGTTCTATGGCTACACCTTC. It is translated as CASSLLRGLFYGYTF.

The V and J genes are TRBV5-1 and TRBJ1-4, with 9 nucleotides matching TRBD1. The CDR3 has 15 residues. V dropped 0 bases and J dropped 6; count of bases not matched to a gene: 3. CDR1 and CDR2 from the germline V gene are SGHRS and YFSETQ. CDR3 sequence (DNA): TGCGCCAGCAGCTTGGGGACAGGGGCCCATGAAAAACTGTTTTTT. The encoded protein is CASSLGTGAHEKLFF. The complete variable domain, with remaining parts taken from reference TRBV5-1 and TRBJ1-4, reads KAGVTQTPRYLIKTRGQQVTLSCSPISGHRSVSWYQQTPGQGLQFLFEYFSETQRNKGNFPGRFSGRQFSNSRSEMNVSTLELGDSALYLCASSLGTGAHEKLFFGSGTQLSVL.

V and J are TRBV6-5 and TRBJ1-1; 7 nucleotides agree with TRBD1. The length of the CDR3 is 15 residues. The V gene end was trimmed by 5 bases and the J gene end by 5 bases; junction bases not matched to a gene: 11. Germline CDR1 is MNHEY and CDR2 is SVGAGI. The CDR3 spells CASSTLDRSRTEAFF. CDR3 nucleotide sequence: TGTGCCAGCAGTACCTTGGACAGGTCTCGGACTGAAGCTTTCTTT.

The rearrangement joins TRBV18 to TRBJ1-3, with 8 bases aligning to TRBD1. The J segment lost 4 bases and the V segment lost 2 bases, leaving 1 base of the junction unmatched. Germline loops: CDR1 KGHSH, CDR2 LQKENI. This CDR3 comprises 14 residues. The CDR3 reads CASSPRTGGNTIYF. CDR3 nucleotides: TGTGCCAGCTCACCAAGGACAGGGGGAAACACCATATATTTT.

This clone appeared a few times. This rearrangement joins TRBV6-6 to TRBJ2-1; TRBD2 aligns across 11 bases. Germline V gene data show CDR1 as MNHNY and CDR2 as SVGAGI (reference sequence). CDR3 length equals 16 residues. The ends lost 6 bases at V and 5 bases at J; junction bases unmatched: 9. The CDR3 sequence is CASRISTSGGDNEQFF. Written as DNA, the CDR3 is TGTGCCAGCAGGATTTCCACTAGCGGGGGTGACAATGAGCAGTTCTTC.

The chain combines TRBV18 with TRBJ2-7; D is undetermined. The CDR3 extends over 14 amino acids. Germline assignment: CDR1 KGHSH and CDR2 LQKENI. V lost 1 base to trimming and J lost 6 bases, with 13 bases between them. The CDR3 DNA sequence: TGTGCCAGCTCACCACTAGCTGGATCGTCCGAGCAGTACTTC. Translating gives CASSPLAGSSEQYF.

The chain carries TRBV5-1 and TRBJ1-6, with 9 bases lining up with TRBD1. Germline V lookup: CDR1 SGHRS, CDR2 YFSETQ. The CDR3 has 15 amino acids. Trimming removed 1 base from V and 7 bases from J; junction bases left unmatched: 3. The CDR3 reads CASSLWGTGNSPLHF. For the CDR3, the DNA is TGCGCCAGCAGCTTGTGGGGGACAGGGAATTCACCCCTCCACTTT.

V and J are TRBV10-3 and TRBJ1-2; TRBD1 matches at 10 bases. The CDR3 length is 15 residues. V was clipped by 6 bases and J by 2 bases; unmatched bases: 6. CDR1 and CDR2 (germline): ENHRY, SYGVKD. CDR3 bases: TGTGCCATCAGGGGGGACAGGGGAGAGAACTATGGCTACACCTTC. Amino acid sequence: CAIRGDRGENYGYTF.

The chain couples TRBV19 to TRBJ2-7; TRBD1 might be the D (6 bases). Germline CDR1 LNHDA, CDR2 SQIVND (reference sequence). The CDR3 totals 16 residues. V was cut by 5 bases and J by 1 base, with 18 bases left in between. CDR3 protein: CASSPPPGHLSYEQYF. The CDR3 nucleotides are TGTGCCAGTAGTCCCCCTCCGGGACATCTGTCCTACGAGCAGTACTTC.

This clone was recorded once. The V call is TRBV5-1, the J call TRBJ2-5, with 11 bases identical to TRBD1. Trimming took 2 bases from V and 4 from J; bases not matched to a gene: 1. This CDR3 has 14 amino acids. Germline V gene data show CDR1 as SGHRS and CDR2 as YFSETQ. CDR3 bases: TGCGCCAGCAGCTTAGGGACAGGGGGAGAGACCCAGTACTTC. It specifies CASSLGTGGETQYF.

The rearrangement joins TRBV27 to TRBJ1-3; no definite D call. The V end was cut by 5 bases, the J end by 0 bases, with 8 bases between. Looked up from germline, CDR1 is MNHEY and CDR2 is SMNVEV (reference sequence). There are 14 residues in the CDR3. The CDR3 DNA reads TGTGCCAGCAGTCCTCGACACTCTGGAAACACCATATATTTT. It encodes CASSPRHSGNTIYF.

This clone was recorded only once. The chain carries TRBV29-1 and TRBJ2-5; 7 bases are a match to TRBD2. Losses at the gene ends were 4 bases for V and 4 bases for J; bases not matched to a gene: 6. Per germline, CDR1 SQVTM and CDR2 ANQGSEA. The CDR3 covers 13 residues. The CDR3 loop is CSVGGSGVETQYF. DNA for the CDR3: TGCAGCGTTGGCGGGAGCGGGGTAGAGACCCAGTACTTC. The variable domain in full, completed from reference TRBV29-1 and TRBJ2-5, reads SAVISQKPSRDICQRGTSLTIQCQVDSQVTMMFWYRQQPGQSLTLIATANQGSEATYESGFVIDKFPISRPNLTFSTLTVSNMSPEDSSIYLCSVGGSGVETQYFGPGTRLLVL.

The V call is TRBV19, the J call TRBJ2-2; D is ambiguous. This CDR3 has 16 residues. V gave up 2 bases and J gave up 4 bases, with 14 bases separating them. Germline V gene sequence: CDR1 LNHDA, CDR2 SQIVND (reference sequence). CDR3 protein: CASSIPPDIGTGELFF. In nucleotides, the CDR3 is TGTGCCAGTAGTATACCTCCAGACATCGGCACCGGGGAGCTGTTTTTT.

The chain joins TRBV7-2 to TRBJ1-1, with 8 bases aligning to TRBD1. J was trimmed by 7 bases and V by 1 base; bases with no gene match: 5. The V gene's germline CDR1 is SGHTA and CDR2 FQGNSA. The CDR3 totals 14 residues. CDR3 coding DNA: TGTGCCAGCAGCTTAGTATTCGGACAGGGTGAAGCTTTCTTT. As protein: CASSLVFGQGEAFF.

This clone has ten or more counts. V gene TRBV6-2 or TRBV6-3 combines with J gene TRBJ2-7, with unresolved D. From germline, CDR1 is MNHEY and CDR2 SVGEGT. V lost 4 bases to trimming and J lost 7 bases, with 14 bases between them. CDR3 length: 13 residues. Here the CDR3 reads CASSLSVLREQYF. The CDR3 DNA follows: TGTGCCAGCAGTTTAAGTGTCTTGAGGGAGCAGTACTTC.

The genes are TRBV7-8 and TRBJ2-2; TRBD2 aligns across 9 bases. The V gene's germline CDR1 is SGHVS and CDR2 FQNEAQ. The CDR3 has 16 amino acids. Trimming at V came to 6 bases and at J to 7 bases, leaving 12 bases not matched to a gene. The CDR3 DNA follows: TGTGCCAGCAGTCCCTCCGGGCGGGAGGGCCGCGGGGAGCTGTTTTTT. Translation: CASSPSGREGRGELFF.

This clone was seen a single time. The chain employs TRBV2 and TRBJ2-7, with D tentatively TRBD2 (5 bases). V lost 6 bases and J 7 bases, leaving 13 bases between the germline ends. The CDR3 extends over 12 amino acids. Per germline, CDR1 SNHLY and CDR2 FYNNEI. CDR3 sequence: CASSEGVGEQYF. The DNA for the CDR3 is TGTGCCAGCAGCGAGGGAGTGGGGGAGCAGTACTTC.

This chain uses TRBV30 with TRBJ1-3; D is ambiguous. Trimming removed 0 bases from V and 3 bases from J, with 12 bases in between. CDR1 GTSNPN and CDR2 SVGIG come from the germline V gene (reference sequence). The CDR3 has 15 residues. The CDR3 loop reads CAWSVFAESGNTIYF. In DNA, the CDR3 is TGTGCCTGGAGTGTATTCGCCGAGAGTGGAAACACCATATATTTT.

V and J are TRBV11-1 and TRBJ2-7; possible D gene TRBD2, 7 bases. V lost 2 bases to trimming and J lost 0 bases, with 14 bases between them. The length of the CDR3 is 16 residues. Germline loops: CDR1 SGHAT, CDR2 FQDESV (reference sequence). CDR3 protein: CASSLLAGAPSYEQYF. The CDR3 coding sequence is TGTGCCAGCAGCTTACTCGCGGGGGCTCCCTCCTACGAGCAGTACTTC. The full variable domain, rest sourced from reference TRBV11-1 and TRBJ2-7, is EAEVAQSPRYKITEKSQAVAFWCDPISGHATLYWYRQILGQGPELLVQFQDESVVDDSQLPKDRFSAERLKGVDSTLKIQPAELGDSAMYLCASSLLAGAPSYEQYFGPGTRLTVT.

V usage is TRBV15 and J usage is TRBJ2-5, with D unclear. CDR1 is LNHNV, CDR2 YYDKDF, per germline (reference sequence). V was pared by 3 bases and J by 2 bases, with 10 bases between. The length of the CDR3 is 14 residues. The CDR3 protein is CATSRSTRQETQYF. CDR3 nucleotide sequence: TGTGCCACCAGCAGGTCGACACGTCAAGAGACCCAGTACTTC.

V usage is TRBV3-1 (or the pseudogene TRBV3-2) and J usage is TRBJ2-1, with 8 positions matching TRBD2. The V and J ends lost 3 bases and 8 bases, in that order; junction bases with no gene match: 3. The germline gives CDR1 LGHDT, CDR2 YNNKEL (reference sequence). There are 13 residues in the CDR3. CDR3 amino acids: CASSQEREYEQFF. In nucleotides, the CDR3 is TGTGCCAGCAGCCAGGAGCGGGAGTATGAGCAGTTCTTC.

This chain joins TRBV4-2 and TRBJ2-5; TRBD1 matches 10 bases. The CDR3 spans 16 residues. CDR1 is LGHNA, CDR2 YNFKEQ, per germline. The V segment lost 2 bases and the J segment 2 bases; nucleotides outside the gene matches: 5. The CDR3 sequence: CASSQQTGGGQETQYF. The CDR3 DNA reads TGTGCCAGCAGCCAACAGACAGGGGGCGGGCAAGAGACCCAGTACTTC.